The clone carrying this T cell receptor beta chain was found a few times. Its antigen is as yet unknown. This entry is derived from a study of CD8 T cells in ankylosing spondylitis. Study-level findings and limits: Clones that were linked to disease were CD8+ and were relatively rare in peripheral blood. Blood from ankylosing spondylitis patients appeared to carry a characteristic roughly eight-variant TCR beta motif.

V was trimmed by 0 bases and J by 4 bases, leaving 9 bases between them. The CDR3 covers 14 residues. Germline lookup yields CDR1 LNHNV and CDR2 YYDKDF (reference sequence). Quantitative 5'-RACE was performed with molecular barcodes, and it yielded the TCR beta libraries. TCRdb re-analysed the 5' RACE reads in MiXCR, keeping a single row per CDR3 protein. The table includes around 320,000 distinct CDR3 sequences, around 21% detected once. The J gene is TRBJ1-1, the V gene TRBV15; no definite D call. The sequence was collected from a female donor with ankylosing spondylitis or in good health (not recorded which). What was sequenced was blood, either unsorted or a sorted T cell fraction (not recorded which). The CDR3 protein is CATSRDIMSTEAFF. The DNA for the CDR3 is TGTGCCACCAGCAGAGATATTATGAGCACTGAAGCTTTCTTT.